In its sample, the clone carrying this T cell receptor (beta chain) was seen a few times. These data are taken from a study of response to subunit inactivated influenza vaccine. TCRdb ran MiXCR on the RT-PCR reads and lists one entry per CDR3 protein. The table lists 150,000 to 200,000 distinct CDR3 sequences, around 12% of them singletons. The V end was cut by 0 bases, the J end by 4 bases, with 5 bases between. The CDR3 length is 13 residues. From germline, CDR1 is LGHNA and CDR2 YSLEER. This sample was also put to use in a study of T cells expressing NK-cell markers. As reported in that work: 5'RACE template switching built TCR beta cDNA with unique molecular identifiers.

Sequencing was performed on CD8+ T cells sorted from PBMCs, taken 11 to 12 days after vaccination. This clonotype was sampled from a man aged 45-60 years who received an inactivated influenza vaccine. The V call is TRBV4-3, the J call TRBJ2-3; D is unclear. CDR3 DNA: TGCGCCAGCAGCCAAGATTTCCCAGATACGCAGTATTTT. Translated, it gives CASSQDFPDTQYF.